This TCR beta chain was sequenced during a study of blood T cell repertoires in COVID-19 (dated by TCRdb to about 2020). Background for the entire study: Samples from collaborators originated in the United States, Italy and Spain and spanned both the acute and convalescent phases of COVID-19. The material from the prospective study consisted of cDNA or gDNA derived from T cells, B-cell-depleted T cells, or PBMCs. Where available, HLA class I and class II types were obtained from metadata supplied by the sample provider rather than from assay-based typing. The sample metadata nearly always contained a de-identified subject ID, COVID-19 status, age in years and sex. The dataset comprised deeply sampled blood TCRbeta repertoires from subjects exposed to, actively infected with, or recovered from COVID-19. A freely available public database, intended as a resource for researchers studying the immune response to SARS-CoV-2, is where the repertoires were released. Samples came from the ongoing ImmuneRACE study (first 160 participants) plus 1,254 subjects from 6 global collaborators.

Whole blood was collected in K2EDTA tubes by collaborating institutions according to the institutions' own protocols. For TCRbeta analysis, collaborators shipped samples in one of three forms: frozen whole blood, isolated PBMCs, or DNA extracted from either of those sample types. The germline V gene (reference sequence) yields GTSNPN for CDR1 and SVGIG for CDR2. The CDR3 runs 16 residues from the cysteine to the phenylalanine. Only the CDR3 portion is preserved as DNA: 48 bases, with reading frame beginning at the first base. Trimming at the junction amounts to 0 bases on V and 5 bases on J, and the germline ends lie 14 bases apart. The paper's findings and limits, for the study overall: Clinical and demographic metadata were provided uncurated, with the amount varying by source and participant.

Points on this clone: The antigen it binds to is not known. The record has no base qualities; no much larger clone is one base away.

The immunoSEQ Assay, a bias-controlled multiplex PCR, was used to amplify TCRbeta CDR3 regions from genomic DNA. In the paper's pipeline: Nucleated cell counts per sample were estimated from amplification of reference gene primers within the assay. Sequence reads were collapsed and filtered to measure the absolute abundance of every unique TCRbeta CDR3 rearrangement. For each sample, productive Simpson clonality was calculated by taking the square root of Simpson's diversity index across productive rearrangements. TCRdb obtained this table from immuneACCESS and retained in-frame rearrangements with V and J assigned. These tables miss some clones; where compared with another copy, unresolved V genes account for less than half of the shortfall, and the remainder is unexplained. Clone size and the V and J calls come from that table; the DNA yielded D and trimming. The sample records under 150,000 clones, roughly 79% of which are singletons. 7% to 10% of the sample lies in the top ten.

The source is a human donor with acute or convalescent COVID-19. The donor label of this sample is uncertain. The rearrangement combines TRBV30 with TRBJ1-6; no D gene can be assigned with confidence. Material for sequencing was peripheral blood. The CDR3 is CAWSVGGPVHNSPLHF. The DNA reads TGTGCCTGGAGTGTCGGAGGGCCCGTCCATAATTCACCCCTCCACTTT.